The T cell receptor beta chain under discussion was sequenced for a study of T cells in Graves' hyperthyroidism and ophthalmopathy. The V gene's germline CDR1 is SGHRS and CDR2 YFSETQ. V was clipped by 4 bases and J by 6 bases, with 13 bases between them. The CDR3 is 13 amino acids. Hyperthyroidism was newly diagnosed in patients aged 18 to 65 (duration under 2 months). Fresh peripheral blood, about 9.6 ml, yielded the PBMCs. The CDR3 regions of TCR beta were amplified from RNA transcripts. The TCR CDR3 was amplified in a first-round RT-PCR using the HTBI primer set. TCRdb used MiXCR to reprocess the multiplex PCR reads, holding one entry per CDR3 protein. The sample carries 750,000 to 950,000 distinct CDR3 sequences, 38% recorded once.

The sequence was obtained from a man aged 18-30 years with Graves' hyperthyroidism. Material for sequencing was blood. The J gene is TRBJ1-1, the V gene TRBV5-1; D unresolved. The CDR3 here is CASSLLRAAEAFF. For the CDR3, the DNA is TGCGCCAGCAGCCTTTTGAGGGCGGCTGAAGCTTTCTTT.